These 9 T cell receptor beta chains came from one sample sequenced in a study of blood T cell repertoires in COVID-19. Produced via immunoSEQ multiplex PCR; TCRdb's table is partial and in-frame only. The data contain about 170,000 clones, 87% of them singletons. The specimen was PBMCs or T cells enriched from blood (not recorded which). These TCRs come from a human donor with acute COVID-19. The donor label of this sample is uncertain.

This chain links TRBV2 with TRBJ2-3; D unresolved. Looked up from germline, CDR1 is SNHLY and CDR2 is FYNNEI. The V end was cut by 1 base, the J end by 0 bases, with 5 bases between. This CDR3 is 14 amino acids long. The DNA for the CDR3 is TGTGCCAGCAGTGAAGATAGCAGCACAGATACGCAGTATTTT. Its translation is CASSEDSSTDTQYF.

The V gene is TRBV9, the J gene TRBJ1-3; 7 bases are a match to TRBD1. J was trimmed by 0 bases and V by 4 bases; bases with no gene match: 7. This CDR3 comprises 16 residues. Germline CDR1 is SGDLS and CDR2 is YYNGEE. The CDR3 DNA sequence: TGTGCCAGCAGCCCTCTTGGGACAGACTCTGGAAACACCATATATTTT. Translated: CASSPLGTDSGNTIYF.

CDR3 nucleotides: TGTGCCAGCAGCTTGTCTCCGGAGGAGCAGTTCTTC. It specifies CASSLSPEEQFF. V is TRBV7-6 and J is TRBJ2-1; D ambiguous. The CDR3 is made up of 12 amino acids. The V end was cut by 3 bases, the J end by 10 bases, with 10 bases between. Germline lookup yields CDR1 SGHVS and CDR2 FNYEAQ.

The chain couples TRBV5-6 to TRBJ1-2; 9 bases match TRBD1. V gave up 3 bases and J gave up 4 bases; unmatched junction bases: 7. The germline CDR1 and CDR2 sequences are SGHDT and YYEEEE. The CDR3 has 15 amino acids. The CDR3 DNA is TGTGCCAGCAGCTCCATTACAGGGGGCAGCTATGGCTACACCTTC. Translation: CASSSITGGSYGYTF. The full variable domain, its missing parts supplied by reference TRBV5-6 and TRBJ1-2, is DAGVTQSPTHLIKTRGQQVTLRCSPKSGHDTVSWYQQALGQGPQFIFQYYEEEERQRGNFPDRFSGHQFPNYSSELNVNALLLGDSALYLCASSSITGGSYGYTFGSGTRLTVV.

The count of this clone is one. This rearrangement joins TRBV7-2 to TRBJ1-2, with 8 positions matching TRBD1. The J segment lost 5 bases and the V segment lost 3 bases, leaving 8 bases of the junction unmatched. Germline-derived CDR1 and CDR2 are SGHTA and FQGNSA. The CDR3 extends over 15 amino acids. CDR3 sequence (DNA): TGTGCCAGCAGCTTCGGACAGGGCAATGGTTATGGCTACACCTTC. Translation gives CASSFGQGNGYGYTF.

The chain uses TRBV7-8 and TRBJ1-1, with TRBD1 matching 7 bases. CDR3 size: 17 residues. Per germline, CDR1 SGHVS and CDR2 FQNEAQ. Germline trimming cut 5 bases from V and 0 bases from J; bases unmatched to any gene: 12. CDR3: CASSRILTGPMNTEAFF. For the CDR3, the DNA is TGTGCCAGCAGCCGAATCTTGACAGGGCCAATGAACACTGAAGCTTTCTTT.

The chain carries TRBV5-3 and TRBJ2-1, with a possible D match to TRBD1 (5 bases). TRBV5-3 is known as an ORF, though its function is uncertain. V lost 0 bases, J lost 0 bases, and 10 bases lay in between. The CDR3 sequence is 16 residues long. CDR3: CARSLEPQASYNEQFF. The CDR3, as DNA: TGTGCCAGAAGCTTGGAGCCACAGGCCTCCTACAATGAGCAGTTCTTC.

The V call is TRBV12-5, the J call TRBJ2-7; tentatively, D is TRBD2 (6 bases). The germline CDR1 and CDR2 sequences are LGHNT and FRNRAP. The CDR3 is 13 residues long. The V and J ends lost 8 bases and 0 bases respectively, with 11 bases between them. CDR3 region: CASRRGGSYEQYF. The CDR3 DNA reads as TGTGCTAGTAGGAGGGGAGGCTCCTACGAGCAGTACTTC.

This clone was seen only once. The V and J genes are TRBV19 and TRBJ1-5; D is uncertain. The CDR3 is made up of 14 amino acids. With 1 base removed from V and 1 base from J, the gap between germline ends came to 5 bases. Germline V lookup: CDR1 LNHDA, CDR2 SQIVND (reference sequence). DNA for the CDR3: TGTGCCAGTAGTATAGGCGTCAGCAATCAGCCCCAGCATTTT. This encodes CASSIGVSNQPQHF.